This T cell receptor (beta chain) was sequenced during a study of response to subunit inactivated influenza vaccine (dated 2018 in TCRdb). Some background on the complete study: Deep quantitative T cell receptor repertoire profiling was used in the study to track responses to a trivalent subunit inactivated influenza vaccine.

Overall study results and their limits: The authors suggested that each seasonal influenza vaccination may recruit only a limited number of new T cells.

Libraries were constructed by RT-PCR. TCRdb lists the instrument as Illumina HiSeq 2500. TCRdb trimmed the raw reads at Q25, called clones with MiXCR and kept productive beta chains. One record per CDR3 amino acid sequence lists the most common genes and DNA. The sample contains 450,000 to 550,000 distinct CDR3 sequences, 25% of them found a single time. The ten largest clones add up to around 2% of the sample. Remarks on this clonotype: Its antigen remains undetermined. Per-base qualities were not stored, and no clone one base away is much larger.

V loses 4 bases, J loses 4 bases, and the germline ends lie 10 bases apart. Spanning cysteine to phenylalanine, the CDR3 consists of 14 amino acids. Only the CDR3 DNA stays, 42 bases, in frame from base 1. The chain links TRBV12-3 or TRBV12-4 with TRBJ2-2; a weak D assignment points to TRBD2 (7 bases agree). The specimen was CD4+ T cells sorted from PBMCs, collected 4 to 6 days after vaccination. The sequence was collected from a man aged 45-65 years who received an inactivated influenza vaccine. Donor details come from another sample of the same person, matched by shared clones. Read as DNA, the sequence is TGTGCCAGCAGTTCCGGGGGGCGCACCGGGGAGCTGTTTTTT. It encodes CASSSGGRTGELFF.